A selection of T cell receptor beta chains follows, all from one sample in a study of blood T cell repertoires in COVID-19. Using immunoSEQ multiplex PCR, the repertoire was profiled, and TCRdb retains in-frame clones only, with some absent. Here the sample spans 250,000 to 300,000 clones, 90% being singletons. The sample consisted of PBMCs or T cells enriched from blood (not recorded which). The receptors shown here come from a woman in her 30s who had recovered from COVID-19. The CDR3 runs from the conserved cysteine through the conserved F or W. The D gene is left open where the match is weak. Clone size is not always given. Where it is, it says once, few, many or a class for expanded clones.

d_call: .; j_call: TRBJ1-1; v_call: TRBV5-1; clone_size: .; cdr3_nt: TGCGCCAGCAGCACCGGGTACACTGAAGCTTTCTTT; cdr3_aa: CASSTGYTEAFF
d_call: .; j_call: TRBJ1-1; v_call: TRBV10-3; clone_size: .; cdr3_nt: TGTGCCATCACTGCGGCTGGGGGGACTGAAGCTTTCTTT; cdr3_aa: CAITAAGGTEAFF
d_call: TRBD2; j_call: TRBJ2-4; v_call: TRBV7-2; clone_size: .; cdr3_nt: TGTGCCAGCAGCCCCCGGCATATAGCGGGGGGGGTAGCCAAAAACATTCAGTACTTC; cdr3_aa: CASSPRHIAGGVAKNIQYF
d_call: TRBD1; j_call: TRBJ1-5; v_call: TRBV28; clone_size: .; cdr3_nt: TGTGCCAGCAGTCAAGACAGGGTCCAGCCCCAGCATTTT; cdr3_aa: CASSQDRVQPQHF
d_call: .; j_call: TRBJ1-1; v_call: TRBV28; clone_size: few; cdr3_nt: TGTGCCAGCAGTTTATTCGACACTGAAGCTTTCTTT; cdr3_aa: CASSLFDTEAFF
d_call: TRBD2; j_call: TRBJ2-7; v_call: TRBV19; clone_size: .; cdr3_nt: TGTGCCAGTAGTCCCCATAGCGGGGGAAGCTCCTACGAGCAGTACTTC; cdr3_aa: CASSPHSGGSSYEQYF
d_call: .; j_call: TRBJ2-1; v_call: TRBV7-9; clone_size: .; cdr3_nt: TGTGCCAGCAGCTTAATCTTGGCGGCCGGTGAGCAGTTCTTC; cdr3_aa: CASSLILAAGEQFF
d_call: TRBD1; j_call: TRBJ1-2; v_call: TRBV7-2; clone_size: .; cdr3_nt: TGTGCCAGCAGCTTATTAGCCGGGACAGGGGGCGTCGGCTATGGCTACACCTTC; cdr3_aa: CASSLLAGTGGVGYGYTF
d_call: .; j_call: TRBJ1-2; v_call: TRBV7-9; clone_size: .; cdr3_nt: TGTGCCAGCAGCTCCGCCGACAGAGCTAACTATGGCTACACCTTC; cdr3_aa: CASSSADRANYGYTF
d_call: .; j_call: TRBJ2-7; v_call: TRBV27; clone_size: .; cdr3_nt: TGTGCCAGCAGTTTCGCGGGGATCCTATCCTACGAGCAGTACTTC; cdr3_aa: CASSFAGILSYEQYF
d_call: .; j_call: TRBJ2-7; v_call: TRBV18; clone_size: .; cdr3_nt: TGTGCCAGCTCACCATTAAGTAGCGGCTCCTACGAGCAGTACTTC; cdr3_aa: CASSPLSSGSYEQYF
d_call: .; j_call: TRBJ1-6; v_call: TRBV7-9; clone_size: .; cdr3_nt: TGTGCCATCACTCCCCCCGGGGAGTTAAATAATTCACCCCTCCACTTT; cdr3_aa: CAITPPGELNNSPLHF
d_call: TRBD1; j_call: TRBJ1-5; v_call: TRBV28; clone_size: .; cdr3_nt: TGTGCCAGCAGTCTGACAGGGTACCCAAATCAGCCCCAGCATTTT; cdr3_aa: CASSLTGYPNQPQHF
d_call: .; j_call: TRBJ1-1; v_call: TRBV30; clone_size: few; cdr3_nt: TGTGCCTGGGTGTCTTTCACTGAAGCTTTCTTT; cdr3_aa: CAWVSFTEAFF
d_call: .; j_call: TRBJ2-7; v_call: TRBV4-3; clone_size: .; cdr3_nt: TGCGCCAGCAGCCAAGATGGGCAGGGCTACGAGCAGTACTTC; cdr3_aa: CASSQDGQGYEQYF
d_call: TRBD1; j_call: TRBJ2-7; v_call: TRBV28; clone_size: once; cdr3_nt: TGTGCCAGCAGTAGGGGACAGGGAATAGGCTACGAGCAGTACTTC; cdr3_aa: CASSRGQGIGYEQYF
d_call: .; j_call: TRBJ2-7; v_call: TRBV30; clone_size: once; cdr3_nt: TGTGCCTGGAGCCCAGGGGCCGAGCAGTACTTC; cdr3_aa: CAWSPGAEQYF
d_call: TRBD1; j_call: TRBJ1-2; v_call: TRBV24-1; clone_size: .; cdr3_nt: TGTGCCACCGGGACAGGGGAAACGAGTGGCTACACCTTC; cdr3_aa: CATGTGETSGYTF
d_call: TRBD1; j_call: TRBJ2-3; v_call: TRBV7-9; clone_size: .; cdr3_nt: TGTGCCAGCAGCCAGGACAGGTTCGCAGATACGCAGTATTTT; cdr3_aa: CASSQDRFADTQYF
d_call: TRBD1; j_call: TRBJ2-3; v_call: TRBV7-9; clone_size: .; cdr3_nt: TGTGCCAGCAGCCTGAGGACAGGGGGTAGCACAGATACGCAGTATTTT; cdr3_aa: CASSLRTGGSTDTQYF
d_call: .; j_call: TRBJ2-7; v_call: TRBV30; clone_size: .; cdr3_nt: TGTGCCTGGAATACAGGGAGAAGCGGCGAGCAGTACTTC; cdr3_aa: CAWNTGRSGEQYF
d_call: .; j_call: TRBJ1-2; v_call: TRBV18; clone_size: .; cdr3_nt: TGTGCCAGCTCACCAGCAGGGGACTATGGCTACACCTTC; cdr3_aa: CASSPAGDYGYTF
d_call: TRBD2; j_call: TRBJ2-3; v_call: TRBV2; clone_size: .; cdr3_nt: TGTGCCAGCAGTGACGTGGTAATAGCGGGAGCGGCAGATACGCAGTATTTT; cdr3_aa: CASSDVVIAGAADTQYF
d_call: .; j_call: TRBJ2-3; v_call: TRBV10-3; clone_size: .; cdr3_nt: TGTGCCATCAGTGCGGCGACGATTTCAGGGACAGATACGCAGTATTTT; cdr3_aa: CAISAATISGTDTQYF
d_call: .; j_call: TRBJ2-3; v_call: TRBV19; clone_size: .; cdr3_nt: TGTGCCAGTAGTATTGGGCCGAAGGACAACACAGATACGCAGTATTTT; cdr3_aa: CASSIGPKDNTDTQYF
d_call: TRBD1; j_call: TRBJ1-2; v_call: TRBV11-2; clone_size: .; cdr3_nt: TGTGCCAGCAGCTTTCGACAGGGTAACTATGGCTACACCTTC; cdr3_aa: CASSFRQGNYGYTF
d_call: .; j_call: TRBJ1-5; v_call: TRBV19; clone_size: few; cdr3_nt: TGTGCCAGTAGTTCAGGTTACAATCAGCCCCAGCATTTT; cdr3_aa: CASSSGYNQPQHF
d_call: TRBD2; j_call: TRBJ2-7; v_call: TRBV4-2; clone_size: .; cdr3_nt: TGTGCCAGCAGCCGACTAGCGGGCGGAAGGGACTCCTACGAGCAGTACTTC; cdr3_aa: CASSRLAGGRDSYEQYF
d_call: .; j_call: TRBJ2-1; v_call: TRBV5-6; clone_size: .; cdr3_nt: TGTGCCAGCAGCTTCGGCGGGGTCTCCTACAATGAGCAGTTCTTC; cdr3_aa: CASSFGGVSYNEQFF
d_call: .; j_call: TRBJ1-4; v_call: TRBV18; clone_size: .; cdr3_nt: TGTGCCAGCTCACCCGACAGTGCAACTAATGAAAAACTGTTTTTT; cdr3_aa: CASSPDSATNEKLFF
d_call: TRBD2; j_call: TRBJ2-1; v_call: TRBV5-4; clone_size: .; cdr3_nt: TGTGCCAGCAGGCATCTTAGAGCGGGAGGCTATGAGCAGTTCTTC; cdr3_aa: CASRHLRAGGYEQFF
d_call: .; j_call: TRBJ2-5; v_call: TRBV7-2; clone_size: .; cdr3_nt: TGTGCCAGCAGCTTAGGAGTAACCAGCGGAGACCAGTACTTC; cdr3_aa: CASSLGVTSGDQYF
d_call: .; j_call: TRBJ1-5; v_call: TRBV3-1/TRBV3-2; clone_size: .; cdr3_nt: TGTGCCAGCAGCCTTAGCGGGAGAGATCAGCCCCAGCATTTT; cdr3_aa: CASSLSGRDQPQHF
d_call: TRBD2; j_call: TRBJ2-3; v_call: TRBV4-2; clone_size: few; cdr3_nt: TGTGCCAGCAGCCAAGATCAGACTAGCGGGAGGGAGGCACCAGATACGCAGTATTTT; cdr3_aa: CASSQDQTSGREAPDTQYF
d_call: TRBD1; j_call: TRBJ2-7; v_call: TRBV10-1; clone_size: .; cdr3_nt: TGCGCCAGCAGTAGACAGGGAAGAAATCAACAGCAGTACTTC; cdr3_aa: CASSRQGRNQQQYF
d_call: TRBD1; j_call: TRBJ2-7; v_call: TRBV18; clone_size: .; cdr3_nt: TGTGCCAGCTCGCCGACAGGGGGCTACGAGCAGTACTTC; cdr3_aa: CASSPTGGYEQYF
d_call: TRBD1; j_call: TRBJ2-3; v_call: TRBV29-1; clone_size: .; cdr3_nt: TGCAGCGTTGAAGAGGGGACAGGGGTGGGAGATACGCAGTATTTT; cdr3_aa: CSVEEGTGVGDTQYF
d_call: .; j_call: TRBJ2-4; v_call: TRBV7-9; clone_size: .; cdr3_nt: TGTGCCAGCAGCGAAACAGGGATGGCCAAAAACATTCAGTACTTC; cdr3_aa: CASSETGMAKNIQYF
d_call: .; j_call: TRBJ2-7; v_call: TRBV10-1; clone_size: .; cdr3_nt: TGCGCCAGCAGTGAGTACGGAGCCTCCTACGAGCAGTACTTC; cdr3_aa: CASSEYGASYEQYF
d_call: .; j_call: TRBJ1-2; v_call: TRBV10-3; clone_size: .; cdr3_nt: TGTGCCATCAGTGAGTCGCGGGTCACTACTAACTATGGCTACACCTTC; cdr3_aa: CAISESRVTTNYGYTF
d_call: TRBD1; j_call: TRBJ1-3; v_call: TRBV28; clone_size: .; cdr3_nt: TGTGCCAGCACCCCCGGGGGACAGAACTCTGGAAACACCATATATTTT; cdr3_aa: CASTPGGQNSGNTIYF
d_call: .; j_call: TRBJ2-3; v_call: TRBV21-1; clone_size: .; cdr3_nt: TGTGCCAGCAGCGACCGGGACAAAATTAAAGCAGATACGCAGTATTTT; cdr3_aa: CASSDRDKIKADTQYF
d_call: .; j_call: TRBJ2-5; v_call: TRBV28; clone_size: .; cdr3_nt: TGTGCCAGCAGTTTAAGTGTCAGGGGACAAGAGACCCAGTACTTC; cdr3_aa: CASSLSVRGQETQYF
d_call: .; j_call: TRBJ1-1; v_call: TRBV7-3; clone_size: .; cdr3_nt: TGTGCCAGCAGCTACTCGGGACAATCGAACACTGAAGCTTTCTTT; cdr3_aa: CASSYSGQSNTEAFF